This T cell receptor beta chain originates from a study of cytomegalovirus exposure and HLA in healthy donors. Study outcomes and limitations: Cytomegalovirus status was reportedly diagnosed by the classifier with high sensitivity and specificity. The study put under 200 TCR beta chains on its list as cytomegalovirus-associated.

Profiling relied on immunoSEQ multiplex PCR, and the TCRdb table lists in-frame clones only, not all of them. The sample consists of approximately 280,000 clones, 70% to 90% of them appearing once. V was clipped by 2 bases and J by 0 bases, with 20 bases between them. The CDR3 totals 17 residues. Germline-derived CDR1 and CDR2 are GTSNPN and SVGIG (reference sequence). A remark on this clone: Its antigen is as yet unknown.

The specimen was PBMCs. The receptor was derived from a young woman in good health and CMV-seronegative. This chain joins TRBV30 and TRBJ2-7; possible D gene TRBD2, 5 bases. CDR3: CAWSLGFRGSSSYEQYF. The CDR3 coding sequence is TGTGCCTGGAGTCTCGGGTTCCGGGGATCGAGCTCCTACGAGCAGTACTTC. The full variable domain, with the rest looked up from reference TRBV30 and TRBJ2-7, is SQTIHQWPATLVQPVGSPLSLECTVEGTSNPNLYWYRQAAGRGLQLLFYSVGIGQISSEVPQNLSASRPQDRQFILSSKKLLLSDSGFYLCAWSLGFRGSSSYEQYFGPGTRLTVT.